The 3 T cell receptor beta chains below were found in one sample sequenced in a study of regulatory T cells in long-lasting Graves disease. Documented time point: newly diagnosed GD, antithyroid drugs for less than 3 months. RNA from PBMCs was the source of the TCR library. Researchers made TCR beta libraries by using iRepertoire HTBI primers and running Arm-PCR on CDR3 regions. One entry per CDR3 protein results from TCRdb running MiXCR on the multiplex PCR reads. The table shows 350,000 to 450,000 distinct CDR3 sequences, with 12% occurring only once. The sample also formed part of further work on T cells in Graves' hyperthyroidism and ophthalmopathy.

Material: peripheral blood mononuclear cells (PBMCs), obtained at new diagnosis, from a patient treated with antithyroid drugs. The receptors stem from a woman younger than 35 with Graves disease.

This clonotype was observed many times. CDR3 nucleotide sequence: TGCGCCAGCAGCTTGACCCCCCAGGACTACGAGCAGTACGTC. Its translation is CASSLTPQDYEQYV. This chain uses TRBV5-1 with TRBJ2-7; no reliable D call. The ends were cut back, 1 base at V and 3 bases at J, with 11 bases in the middle. Germline CDR1 reads SGHRS; CDR2 reads YFSETQ. The CDR3 loop spans 14 amino acids.

The chain uses TRBV12-3 or TRBV12-4 and TRBJ2-1; TRBD2 matches 11 bases. The end of the DNA is better explained by TRBJ2-5, so the J call may be wrong. The CDR3 has 20 residues. The DNA of the CDR3 is TGTGCCAGCAGCGCCCCGGTGGGCGGTAGCGGGGGGGCAGTACAAGAGACCCAGTACTTC. Translating gives CASSAPVGGSGGAVQETQYF.

There are many counts of this clonotype. This chain uses TRBV7-8 with TRBJ1-4, with a tentative D call TRBD1 (6 bases). The V end lost 2 bases, the J end lost 7 bases, and 17 bases lay between the germline ends. CDR1 and CDR2 from the germline V gene are SGHVS and FQNEAQ. The CDR3 consists of 16 residues. CDR3 sequence (DNA): TGTGCCAGCAGCTTAACGGCGGTGGTGACAGGTGAAAAACTGTTTTTT. Translated: CASSLTAVVTGEKLFF.